These T cell receptor beta chains were read from a single sample in a study of T cells expressing NK-cell markers. TCRdb re-called the 5' RACE reads and gives one entry per CDR3 protein, without DNA. The table lists some 300,000 distinct CDR3 sequences, with around 0.4% in the top ten. The material sequenced was blood T cells: a sorted CD56 or NKG2C T cell subset, CD4+ or CD8+ T cells, or bulk PBMC T cells (not recorded which). The receptor source for this set is a man aged 18 to 30 in good health. Both conserved end residues are part of each CDR3.

v_gene,j_gene,CDR3aa
TRBV6-2/TRBV6-3,TRBJ2-1,CASSPSSGRGNEQFF
TRBV3-1,TRBJ1-1,CASSRETGMNTEAFF
TRBV30,TRBJ2-1,CAWSVPGVSSYNEQFF
TRBV7-2,TRBJ1-1,CASSPGDRGFEAFF
TRBV6-1,TRBJ1-1,CASSGLRTDGTREAFF
TRBV10-3,TRBJ2-7,CAISEIFGTGNNEQYF
TRBV3-1,TRBJ1-2,CASSQKGQGAMGYTF
TRBV12-3/TRBV12-4,TRBJ2-2,CASTPGHGGGELFF
TRBV15,TRBJ2-1,CATAGTSEKQFF
TRBV19,TRBJ2-2,CASRDITGELFF
TRBV6-1,TRBJ2-3,CASSTGAAVDTQYF
TRBV4-2,TRBJ2-7,CASSQERDRASYEQYF
TRBV24-1,TRBJ1-5,CATSAPDSPQPQHF
TRBV11-2,TRBJ2-3,CASSLAGTPGTDTQYF
TRBV11-2,TRBJ2-3,CASRQAGGRTDTQYF
TRBV18,TRBJ2-7,CASSPLETSVSSYEQYF
TRBV20-1,TRBJ2-1,CSAQKTGISYNEQFF
TRBV7-2,TRBJ2-2,CASSLARHPNTGELFF
TRBV5-4,TRBJ2-4,CASSHGRAVAKNIQYF
TRBV5-4,TRBJ2-3,CASSSGRGERGPDTQYF
TRBV5-5,TRBJ1-2,CASSLGPTADYGYTF
TRBV11-2,TRBJ2-1,CASSPLPTLLTSYNEQFF
TRBV27,TRBJ2-7,CASSLGPPSGAYEQYF
TRBV9,TRBJ2-5,CASSVVGKETQYF
TRBV10-3,TRBJ1-6,CAISRDGNSPLHF
TRBV13,TRBJ1-2,CASITYGSNYGYTF
TRBV7-3,TRBJ1-1,CASSPRKVGEAFF
TRBV5-1,TRBJ2-1,CASSLAGREGGYNEQFF
TRBV10-1,TRBJ2-1,CASSDGAYNEQFF
TRBV24-1,TRBJ1-5,CATSAGHSNQPQHF
TRBV12-3/TRBV12-4,TRBJ2-1,CASSLRTSGKWEQFF
TRBV12-3/TRBV12-4,TRBJ2-1,CASISSGREEFF
TRBV28,TRBJ1-5,CASTDSNQPQHF
TRBV18,TRBJ2-1,CASSPTGTRARNEQFF
TRBV20-1,TRBJ2-3,CSARQATTTSDTQYF
TRBV12-3/TRBV12-4,TRBJ1-5,CASRGQGVSNQPQHF
TRBV5-1,TRBJ1-1,CASSRLQGNTEAFF
TRBV20-1,TRBJ2-1,CSARDIIRTSATYNEQFF
TRBV10-3,TRBJ2-1,CAISESRGSGDEQFF
TRBV4-2,TRBJ2-3,CASSSGRLADTDTQYF
TRBV5-6,TRBJ2-1,CASGSGTRHNEQFF
TRBV10-3,TRBJ2-3,CAISGGLVGTDTQYF
TRBV5-1,TRBJ2-5,CASSTGTSGWETQYF
TRBV6-1,TRBJ1-1,CASWGQGAGNTEAFF
TRBV20-1,TRBJ2-4,CSARSDKEDIQYF
TRBV29-1,TRBJ2-1,CSVGPGANNEQFF
TRBV6-2/TRBV6-3,TRBJ2-5,CASSFRKRRTDQETQYF
TRBV29-1,TRBJ2-5,CSVAAGVSRQETQYF
TRBV9,TRBJ2-3,CASSTGGAGWDTQYF
TRBV30,TRBJ2-3,CAWSVTLAGDTQYF
TRBV5-6,TRBJ2-3,CASSLGRPPKDTQYF
TRBV6-2/TRBV6-3,TRBJ2-4,CASSYGALGAKNIQYF